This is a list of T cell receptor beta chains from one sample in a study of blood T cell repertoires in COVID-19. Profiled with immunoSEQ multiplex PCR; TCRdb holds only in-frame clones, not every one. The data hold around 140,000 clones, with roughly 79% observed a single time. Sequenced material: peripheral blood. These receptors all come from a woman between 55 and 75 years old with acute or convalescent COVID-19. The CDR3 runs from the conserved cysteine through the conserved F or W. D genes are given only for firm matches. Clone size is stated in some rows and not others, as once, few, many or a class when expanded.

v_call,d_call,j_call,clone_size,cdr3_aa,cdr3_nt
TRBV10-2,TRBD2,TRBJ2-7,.,CASSFGTSGWYEQYF,TGCGCCAGTAGTTTCGGGACTAGCGGGTGGTACGAGCAGTACTTC
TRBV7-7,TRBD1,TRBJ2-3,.,CASSLGTGVGVADTQYF,TGTGCCAGCAGCTTAGGGACAGGGGTGGGAGTCGCAGATACGCAGTATTTT
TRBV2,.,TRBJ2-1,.,CASSGASYNEQFF,TGTGCCAGCAGTGGGGCTTCTTACAATGAGCAGTTCTTC
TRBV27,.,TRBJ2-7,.,CASRSGASYEQYF,TGTGCCAGCAGGTCGGGAGCATCCTACGAGCAGTACTTC
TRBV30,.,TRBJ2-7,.,CAGGQGRYEQYF,TGTGCCGGGGGGCAGGGAAGATACGAGCAGTACTTC
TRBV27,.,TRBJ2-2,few,CASSSLGGELFF,TGTGCCAGCAGTTCCCTCGGTGGGGAGCTGTTTTTT
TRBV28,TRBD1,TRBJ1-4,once,CASSLRGQGGREKLFF,TGTGCCAGCAGTTTACGTGGACAGGGAGGACGTGAAAAACTGTTTTTT
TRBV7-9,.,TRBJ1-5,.,CASSSGANNQPQHF,TGTGCCAGCAGCTCAGGGGCGAACAATCAGCCCCAGCATTTT
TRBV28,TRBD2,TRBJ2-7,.,CASSPILAAVYEQYF,TGTGCCAGCAGTCCCATACTAGCGGCCGTCTACGAGCAGTACTTC
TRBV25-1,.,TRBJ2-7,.,CASSEQGRNEQYF,TGTGCCAGCAGCGAACAGGGTCGAAACGAGCAGTACTTC
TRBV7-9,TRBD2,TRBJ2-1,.,CASRMTSGSSYEQFF,TGTGCCAGCAGAATGACTAGCGGGAGTTCGTATGAGCAGTTCTTC
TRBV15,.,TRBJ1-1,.,CATSRITGTLNTEAFF,TGTGCCACCAGCAGAATCACCGGGACTCTGAACACTGAAGCTTTCTTT
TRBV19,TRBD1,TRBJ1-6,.,CASSTHIPTGGSSPPLHF,TGTGCCAGTAGTACCCATATTCCGACAGGGGGCTCTTCACCACCCCTCCACTTT
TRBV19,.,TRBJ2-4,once,CASSAFPQRAKNIQYF,TGTGCCAGTAGTGCCTTCCCGCAGAGGGCCAAAAACATTCAGTACTTC
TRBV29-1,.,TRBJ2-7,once,CSVEDRQYPYEQYF,TGCAGCGTTGAAGACCGACAGTACCCCTACGAGCAGTACTTC
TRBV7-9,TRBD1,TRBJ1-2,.,CASSPIGTVTEEGYGYTF,TGTGCCAGCAGCCCAATTGGGACAGTGACAGAGGAGGGCTATGGCTACACCTTC
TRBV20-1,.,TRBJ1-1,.,CSASIRVANTEAFF,TGCAGTGCTAGTATTCGAGTTGCGAACACTGAAGCTTTCTTT
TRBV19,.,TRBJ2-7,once,CASKGRYEQYF,TGTGCCAGTAAAGGGAGGTACGAGCAGTACTTC
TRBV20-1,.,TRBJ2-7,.,CSASAGQAYEQYF,TGCAGTGCTAGTGCAGGGCAGGCCTACGAGCAGTACTTC
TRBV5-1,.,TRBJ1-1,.,CASSFGHKTEAFF,TGCGCCAGCAGCTTCGGACACAAGACTGAAGCTTTCTTT
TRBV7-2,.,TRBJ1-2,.,CASSLNGNYGYTF,TGTGCCAGCAGCTTAAACGGGAACTATGGCTACACCTTC
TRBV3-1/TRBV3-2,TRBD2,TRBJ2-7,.,CASSQGASGLYEQYF,TGTGCCAGCAGCCAAGGGGCTAGCGGGCTCTACGAGCAGTACTTC
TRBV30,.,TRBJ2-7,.,CAWSVQGSYEQYF,TGTGCCTGGAGTGTCCAGGGCTCCTACGAGCAGTACTTC